This TCR beta chain was captured in a study of post-analysis software for immune sequencing data. The study, taken as a whole, reports: Elevated frequency relative to controls characterized roughly 5 TRBV segments in patients, TRBV5-6, TRBV5-1 and TRBV20-1 among them.

Trimming removed 3 bases from V and 3 bases from J; junction bases left unmatched: 5. The CDR3 is made up of 14 amino acids. Per germline, CDR1 SGHRS and CDR2 YFSETQ. For this clonotype: Its specificity is unknown.

Unique molecular identifiers featured in each of the TCR beta cDNA libraries. TCRdb recomputed calls from the PCR reads with MiXCR, one row per CDR3 protein. The sample lists 400,000 to 500,000 distinct CDR3 sequences; about 40% were seen once. The chain couples TRBV5-1 to TRBJ1-1, with 7 positions matching TRBD1. This clonotype was obtained from a girl aged 2 to 10 with multiple sclerosis. Sequenced material: blood. CDR3 region: CASSSLTGYTEAFF. DNA for the CDR3: TGCGCCAGCAGCTCGCTGACAGGGTACACTGAAGCTTTCTTT.